One T cell receptor beta chain is described in this entry. A much larger clone is a single base away; this may be a read error. Per germline, CDR1 WSHSY and CDR2 SAAADI. The ends were cut back, 4 bases at V and 10 bases at J, with 14 bases in the middle. This CDR3 spans 14 amino acids. From genomic DNA, two-round multiplex PCR was used to amplify TCR beta CDR3. The authors ran first-round PCR with primers specific to each TRBV and TRBJ gene. Each CDR3 protein gets one entry after TCRdb re-called the multiplex PCR reads with MiXCR. The sample lists about 22,000 distinct CDR3 sequences, approximately 45% occurring once. The record originates from a study of prognosis after radiotherapy for stage I lung cancer. The overall study: Radiotherapy was SBRT in 3 to 5 fractions with a biologically effective dose of at least 100 Gy.

The chain has TRBV10-2 and TRBJ1-6; D gene ambiguous. The sample consisted of PBMCs, taken before or after stereotactic body radiation therapy (not recorded which). The sequence was obtained from a donor over 45 with non-small cell lung cancer. The CDR3 coding sequence is TGCGCCAGCAGTGTCTGGAGGGTCGGGTCACCCCTCCACTTT. This sequence encodes CASSVWRVGSPLHF.